A single sample is the source of the 29 T cell receptor beta chains below, sequenced in a study of T cells in Graves' hyperthyroidism and ophthalmopathy. Researchers amplified the TCR beta CDR3 regions from RNA transcripts. HTBI primers drove first-round RT-PCR of the TCR CDR3. One entry per CDR3 protein results from TCRdb running MiXCR on the multiplex PCR reads. In the table there are over 450,000 distinct CDR3 sequences, about 15% of which are singletons. Sequencing used blood. All receptors come from a woman aged 18-29 years with Graves' ophthalmopathy.

The rearrangement links TRBV5-6 to TRBJ2-3; TRBD2 might be the D (6 bases). This CDR3 region has 16 residues. Germline lookup yields CDR1 SGHDT and CDR2 YYEEEE. V was trimmed by 4 bases and J by 2 bases, leaving 17 bases between them. In DNA, the CDR3 is TGTGCCAGCAGCCAATTAGTAGCGGCACCCACAGATACGCAGTATTTT. Translated: CASSQLVAAPTDTQYF.

This clonotype was counted at least ten times. The chain employs TRBV3-1 and TRBJ1-3; D is possibly TRBD1 (6 bases). CDR1 is LGHDT and CDR2 is YNNKEL in the germline V gene (reference sequence). The V and J ends lost 0 bases and 4 bases respectively, with 13 bases between them. The CDR3 consists of 16 residues. Written as DNA, the CDR3 is TGTGCCAGCAGCCAAGATGCGGCAGGGGTAGGAAACACCATATATTTT. This codes for CASSQDAAGVGNTIYF.

As for this clonotype: This may come from a read error, since a much larger clone is one base off. The chain links TRBV7-9 to TRBJ2-1; 11 bases match TRBD1. The germline gives CDR1 SEHNR, CDR2 FQNEAQ (reference sequence). The CDR3 sequence is 14 residues long. In nucleotides, the CDR3 is TGTGCCAGCAGCCTCGGACAGGGGGCTAATGAGCAGCTCTTC. Amino acids: CASSLGQGANEQLF.

This clonotype was picked up many times. The CDR3 loop reads CASRDQGAPTEAFF. DNA for the CDR3: TGTGCCAGCAGAGATCAGGGGGCGCCCACTGAAGCTTTCTTT. V usage is TRBV28 and J usage is TRBJ1-1; TRBD1 matches at 8 bases. CDR3 length equals 14 residues. With 6 bases clipped from V and 4 bases from J, the junction kept 7 bases outside the gene matches. Germline CDR1 MDHEN, CDR2 SYDVKM.

Ten or more counts support this clonotype. This chain joins TRBV20-1 and TRBJ2-1, with 12 bases fitting TRBD2. The CDR3 runs to 16 residues. The germline gives CDR1 DFQATT, CDR2 SNEGSKA (reference sequence). With V trimmed by 5 bases and J by 8 bases, 13 bases remained unmatched. CDR3 region: CSALESTSGGLYEQFF. CDR3 coding DNA: TGCAGTGCTCTAGAGAGTACTAGCGGGGGGCTGTATGAGCAGTTCTTC.

The chain links TRBV11-2 to TRBJ1-6, with a possible D match to TRBD1 (5 bases). The CDR3 runs to 16 residues. Trimming removed 1 base from V and 3 bases from J, with 10 bases in between. CDR1 is SGHAT, CDR2 FQNNGV, per germline. For the CDR3, the DNA is TGTGCCAGCAGCTTAGGGGGCTCAATCTATAATTCACCCCTCCACTTT. This encodes CASSLGGSIYNSPLHF.

This clonotype was found many times. The CDR3 region is CASSEPAGGMRGSNQPQHF. The CDR3 DNA is TGTGCCAGCAGTGAACCCGCGGGAGGGATGCGGGGGAGCAATCAGCCCCAGCATTTT. The chain combines TRBV6-1 with TRBJ1-5, with TRBD1 as a possible D gene (5 bases). V lost 2 bases and J lost 1, with 21 bases in between. Per germline, CDR1 MNHNS and CDR2 SASEGT. The length of the CDR3 is 19 residues.

The V call is TRBV6-5, the J call TRBJ2-2, with a weak D call TRBD2 (5 bases). V was trimmed by 0 bases and J by 6 bases, leaving 14 bases between them. The CDR3 covers 16 residues. Germline values: CDR1 MNHEY, CDR2 SVGAGI. CDR3 DNA sequence: TGTGCCAGCAGTTACTCGCGGGTCACCGGGGCCGGGGAGCTGTTTTTT. It encodes CASSYSRVTGAGELFF.

This clonotype was detected many times. This rearrangement joins TRBV19 to TRBJ2-7, with D perhaps TRBD1 or TRBD2 (5 bases each). V shed 5 bases and J shed 0 bases, with 11 bases lying between them. Germline V gives CDR1 LNHDA, CDR2 SQIVND (reference sequence). CDR3 length: 14 amino acids. The CDR3, as DNA: TGTGCCAGTAGTGGGACGGGAAGCTCCTACGAGCAGTACTTC. Its translation is CASSGTGSSYEQYF.

The chain combines TRBV28 with TRBJ2-1; TRBD1 matches at 9 bases. Losses at the gene ends were 6 bases for V and 10 bases for J; bases not matched to a gene: 10. The germline V gene encodes CDR1 MDHEN and CDR2 SYDVKM. This CDR3 has 14 amino acids. The chain's CDR3 is CASSAGTGTSEQFF. Written as DNA, the CDR3 is TGTGCCAGCAGCGCCGGGACAGGGACGAGCGAGCAGTTCTTC.

The chain joins TRBV5-6 to TRBJ1-2, with TRBD1 matching 11 bases. V lost 9 bases, J lost 6 bases, and 7 bases stayed unmatched. Per the germline V gene, CDR1 is SGHDT and CDR2 is YYEEEE. The CDR3 has 13 amino acids. The CDR3 reads CATRTGGEDGYTF. The CDR3 DNA is TGTGCCACGCGGACAGGGGGCGAAGATGGCTACACCTTC.

This clonotype was detected ten times or more. The rearrangement uses TRBV6-1 and TRBJ2-3; 13 positions match TRBD2. The germline V gene encodes CDR1 MNHNS and CDR2 SASEGT. V trimming: 5 bases; J trimming: 0 bases; junction bases outside the gene matches: 11. This CDR3 has 19 residues. As DNA, the CDR3 is TGTGCCAGCAGTTACCGCGGGACTAGCGGGACTAGAAGCACAGATACGCAGTATTTT. It specifies CASSYRGTSGTRSTDTQYF.

The chain employs TRBV6-1 and TRBJ2-5; 11 nucleotides match TRBD2. CDR3 length equals 15 residues. The J segment lost 4 bases and the V segment lost 2 bases, leaving 3 bases of the junction unmatched. The germline CDR1 and CDR2 sequences are MNHNS and SASEGT. This chain's CDR3 is CASSETSGGGETQYF. The CDR3 DNA reads as TGTGCCAGCAGTGAAACTAGCGGGGGAGGAGAGACCCAGTACTTC.

This clonotype was counted at least ten times. The chain uses TRBV11-2 and TRBJ2-3; 11 positions match TRBD2. Unmatched junction bases numbered 10, after V lost 4 bases and J lost 4 bases. CDR1 SGHAT and CDR2 FQNNGV come from the germline V gene. The length of the CDR3 is 17 residues. Here the CDR3 reads CASSWVTSGSSSDTQYF. CDR3 coding DNA: TGTGCCAGCAGCTGGGTCACTAGCGGGAGTTCTTCAGATACGCAGTATTTT.

This clonotype showed up just a few times. The rearrangement joins TRBV30 to TRBJ1-3, with D tentatively TRBD1 (6 bases). CDR3 size: 15 residues. V lost 3 bases and J 0 bases, leaving 12 bases between the germline ends. Looked up from germline, CDR1 is GTSNPN and CDR2 is SVGIG (reference sequence). CDR3 residues: CAWSSATGSGNTIYF. CDR3 coding DNA: TGTGCCTGGAGCTCGGCGACAGGCTCTGGAAACACCATATATTTT.

V and J are TRBV11-1 and TRBJ2-5; D is perhaps TRBD2 (5 bases). Trimming took 1 base from V and 2 from J, leaving 14 bases between them. CDR1 is SGHAT and CDR2 is FQDESV in the germline V gene (reference sequence). This CDR3 is 16 amino acids long. CDR3 coding DNA: TGTGCCAGCAGCTTAGACGGACGGGGATCTCAAGAGACCCAGTACTTC. Its translation is CASSLDGRGSQETQYF.

About this clonotype: Being one base from a much bigger clone, this may be a read error. This chain links TRBV3-1 with TRBJ2-2; D might be TRBD1 or TRBD2, each matching 6 bases. The CDR3 loop spans 15 amino acids. Per germline, CDR1 LGHDT and CDR2 YNNKEL (reference sequence). The V end lost 4 bases, the J end lost 7 bases, and 16 bases lay between the germline ends. CDR3 nucleotide sequence: TGTGCCAGCAGCCCGACGGGGGCTGGAGACGGGGAGCTGTTTTTT. Protein product: CASSPTGAGDGELFF. The variable domain in full, with the rest retrieved from reference TRBV3-1 and TRBJ2-2, is DTAVSQTPKYLVTQMGNDKSIKCEQNLGHDTMYWYKQDSKKFLKIMFSYNNKELIINETVPNRFSPKSPDKAHLNLHINSLELGDSAVYFCASSPTGAGDGELFFGEGSRLTVL.

V and J are TRBV6-5 and TRBJ1-4, with D tentatively TRBD1 (6 bases). The CDR3 totals 15 residues. The V end lost 2 bases, the J end lost 8 bases, and 15 bases lay between the germline ends. Germline V gives CDR1 MNHEY, CDR2 SVGAGI. This chain's CDR3 is CASSYGGSGGEKLFF. In DNA form, the CDR3 reads TGTGCCAGCAGTTACGGGGGGTCGGGGGGCGAAAAACTGTTTTTT.

This clonotype was seen ten or more times. The V and J genes are TRBV20-1 and TRBJ1-1, with 7 bases identical to TRBD1. CDR3 length: 12 amino acids. CDR1 DFQATT and CDR2 SNEGSKA come from the germline V gene (reference sequence). The CDR3 bases are TGCAGAAGGGGACAGCTGAACACTGAAGCTTTCTTT. Amino acids: CRRGQLNTEAFF.

This clonotype was detected ten times or more. The chain is built from TRBV18 and TRBJ1-1; a weak D match, TRBD1 (6 bases). CDR3 length equals 16 residues. The germline V and J ends were trimmed by 6 bases and 2 bases, with 19 bases remaining between them. Germline V gene lookup returns CDR1 KGHSH and CDR2 LQKENI. In DNA, the CDR3 is TGTGCCAGCTCCGTCAATCAAGGGACACCCAACACTGAAGCTTTCTTT. This gives the protein CASSVNQGTPNTEAFF.

This clonotype showed up many times. The V gene is TRBV2, the J gene TRBJ1-2, with TRBD1 identical over 7 bases. The CDR3 extends over 13 amino acids. The germline gives CDR1 SNHLY, CDR2 FYNNEI. The junction had 5 bases not matched to a gene; V was cut back by 6 bases and J by 4 bases. The CDR3 DNA reads as TGTGCCAGCAGCGGACAGGCCCCCTATGGCTACACCTTC. Translation gives CASSGQAPYGYTF.

This clonotype occurred many times. The rearrangement links TRBV3-1 to TRBJ1-3; D gene uncertain. With 4 bases removed from V and 6 bases from J, the gap between germline ends came to 7 bases. The CDR3 is 12 amino acids. Germline-derived CDR1 and CDR2 are LGHDT and YNNKEL (reference sequence). Written as DNA, the CDR3 is TGTGCCAGCAGCCCATTGGAAAACACCATATATTTT. This sequence encodes CASSPLENTIYF. Filled out from reference TRBV3-1 and TRBJ1-3, the complete variable domain reads DTAVSQTPKYLVTQMGNDKSIKCEQNLGHDTMYWYKQDSKKFLKIMFSYNNKELIINETVPNRFSPKSPDKAHLNLHINSLELGDSAVYFCASSPLENTIYFGEGSWLTVV.

The chain joins TRBV7-8 to TRBJ2-2; 9 bases fit TRBD1. The V gene end was trimmed by 0 bases and the J gene end by 6 bases; junction bases not matched to a gene: 8. Germline CDR1 and CDR2: SGHVS and FQNEAQ. The CDR3 is made up of 17 amino acids. CDR3 DNA: TGTGCCAGCAGCTTAGCTCGGGGGACAGGGTTGGCCGGGGAGCTGTTTTTT. This encodes CASSLARGTGLAGELFF.

This clonotype was seen many times. This chain connects TRBV20-1 to TRBJ2-3, with 12 positions matching TRBD2. CDR3 size: 15 residues. V was pared by 3 bases and J by 3 bases, with 4 bases of the junction left unmatched. Germline V gene sequence: CDR1 DFQATT, CDR2 SNEGSKA (reference sequence). The CDR3 reads CSASYGLAGTDTQYF. The CDR3 nucleotides read TGCAGTGCTAGTTACGGACTAGCGGGGACAGATACGCAGTATTTT.

Ten or more counts support this clonotype. The CDR3 is CAWSVRDTMPTHEAFF. The CDR3 nucleotides read TGTGCCTGGAGTGTCCGAGACACAATGCCAACCCATGAAGCTTTCTTT. This rearrangement joins TRBV30 to TRBJ1-1; D is unclear. Germline loops: CDR1 GTSNPN, CDR2 SVGIG (reference sequence). The CDR3 runs to 16 residues. Trimming left V 0 bases short and J 7 bases short, with 21 bases between.

Concerning this clonotype itself: This may stem from a read error, because a much larger clone lies one nucleotide away. The chain couples TRBV11-2 to TRBJ1-2; D remains ambiguous. Looked up from germline, CDR1 is SGHAT and CDR2 is FQNNGV. CDR3 length: 13 residues. CDR3: CACSPLRVYGYTF. CDR3 in DNA: TGTGCCTGCAGCCCCCTGCGGGTCTATGGCTACACCTTC.

This clonotype was counted many times. The gene calls are TRBV2 and TRBJ1-1; D remains unclear. This CDR3 contains 11 residues. The germline gives CDR1 SNHLY, CDR2 FYNNEI. V was cut by 7 bases and J by 1 base, with 4 bases left in between. For the CDR3, the DNA is TGTGCCAGCATCCAGAACACTGAAGCTTTCTTT. Its translation is CASIQNTEAFF.

The chain carries TRBV20-1 and TRBJ1-3; weak D call: TRBD1 (5 bases). Germline CDR1 reads DFQATT; CDR2 reads SNEGSKA (reference sequence). V was trimmed by 3 bases and J by 4 bases, leaving 16 bases between them. The CDR3 spans 15 residues. This CDR3 reads CSARQGAYPGNTIYF. CDR3 DNA sequence: TGCAGTGCTAGGCAGGGAGCCTATCCCGGAAACACCATATATTTT.

V is TRBV10-3 and J is TRBJ2-5, with no clear D. V shed 3 bases and J shed 1 base, with 0 bases lying between them. This CDR3 comprises 11 residues. Looked up from germline, CDR1 is ENHRY and CDR2 is SYGVKD. The DNA for the CDR3 is TGTGCCATCAGTGACCAAGAGACCCAGTACTTC. Amino acids: CAISDQETQYF.